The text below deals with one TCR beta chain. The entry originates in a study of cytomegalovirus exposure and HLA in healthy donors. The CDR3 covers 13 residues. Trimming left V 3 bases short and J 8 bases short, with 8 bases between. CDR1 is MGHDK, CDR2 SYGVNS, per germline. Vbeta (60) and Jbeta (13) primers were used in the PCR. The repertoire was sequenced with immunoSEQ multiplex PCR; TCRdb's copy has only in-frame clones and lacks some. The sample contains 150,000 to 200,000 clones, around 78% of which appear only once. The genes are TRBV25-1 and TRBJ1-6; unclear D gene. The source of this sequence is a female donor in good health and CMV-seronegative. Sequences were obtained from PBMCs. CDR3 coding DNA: TGTGCCAGCAGTGAGGGCTGGGATTCACCCCTCCACTTT. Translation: CASSEGWDSPLHF.